This TCR beta chain was retrieved from a study of shared clonotypes between healthy human individuals (dated by TCRdb to the early 2020s). For the study in its entirety: Three men and two women, aged 18 to 49 years, made up the cohort. Blood TCR repertoires of about five healthy adults were deeply sequenced to estimate repertoire size and the extent of clonotype sharing between individuals. Libraries were prepared and TCR repertoires were sequenced by different laboratories using diverse techniques, in order to increase sequencing depth and limit assay-specific biases. Each donor's leukapheresis produced roughly between roughly 0.9 and 9 billion PBMCs. The research as a whole found: Because the study included a small number of donors, the genetic and exposure-history diversity represented was limited. Based on pairwise subsampling, the degree of clonotype sharing among donors was expected to be affected by sequencing depth. Sampling was restricted to blood, and TCR repertoires in tissue are likely to differ from TCR repertoires in blood.

TCR CDR3 regions were amplified from genomic DNA by multiplex PCR using the deep immunoSEQ assay. Extracted genomic DNA from each cell subset was spread evenly across all wells of several immunoSEQ 96-well plates, with each plate serving as a replicate. For unsorted PBMC, approximately 290 ng of genomic DNA, equivalent to approximately 30,000 T cell genomes, went into each replicate PCR. Unsorted PBMC genomic DNA was sequenced across ten immunoSEQ deep assay plates. Purified libraries were quantified with a Qubit 3.0 fluorometer, sized on a Bioanalyzer 2100, and re-quantified with the KAPA Library Quantification kit. Every immunoSEQ 96-well plate was sequenced on a dedicated single-read 150-cycle Illumina NextSeq 550 flow cell. The study's processing was this. Because only junctional sequences without quality scores were contained in the immunoSEQ output, filtering matching that applied to full-length reads could not be performed. Sequences were annotated with PyIR, a Python wrapper for IgBLAST v1.9, using IMGT germline references to assign V/J genes and CDR3. Any read was removed if the V/J assignment was weak (E-value above 1e-6), the CDR3 was missing, or the read contained stop codons, out-of-frame junctions, or ambiguous translated residues. V3J clonotypes were defined as sequences sharing the same inferred V gene, J gene, and CDR3 amino acid sequence. Percentage overlap between repertoires was calculated by dividing the number of shared unique clonotypes by the size of the smaller repertoire. Repertoire richness was assessed with RTK rarefaction, the Chao1 estimator, and Recon v2.1 estimates of unobserved clonotypes. TCRdb provides this immuneACCESS table in a form limited to in-frame rearrangements. Some clones are lacking; in checked studies, under half of them reflect an unresolved V gene, and why the rest are absent is not known. The V and J calls and clone size are taken from that table; D and trimming were inferred from the DNA. The sample profile shows roughly 490,000 clones; 70% to 80% of them were found once. The top ten constitute more than 10% of the sample.

From the cysteine through the phenylalanine, the CDR3 covers 17 amino acids. Just CDR3 DNA is preserved here, 51 bases in frame from base 1. CDR1 and CDR2 (ENHRY, SYGVKD) derive from the germline V gene. Clipping removes 4 bases from V and 5 bases from J, with 16 as the unmatched junction base count. In regard to this clone: No antigen is known for it. No per-base quality is available; no much larger clone lies one base away.

The donors were healthy, HIV-negative adults with no recently reported acute infections or vaccinations. All donors were Caucasian adults living in Nashville, Tennessee, USA. For unsorted samples, 90 million or so PBMCs were counted and genomic DNA was extracted with the QIAamp DNA Blood Mini kit. After blood collection by leukapheresis, PBMCs were isolated using Ficoll-Histopaque density gradient centrifugation and then cryopreserved in the vapor phase of liquid nitrogen. The origin of this receptor is a woman in her thirties or forties in good health. Some clones in this sample may be carry-over from other donors' samples. Sequenced sample: PBMCs. The chain was built from TRBV10-3 and TRBJ2-5, and 7 junctional nucleotides match TRBD1. The sequenced DNA: TGTGCCATCAGTGTCACCCTCGGACGTACAGGGGAGGAGACCCAGTACTTC. This yields the protein CAISVTLGRTGEETQYF.